This T cell receptor beta chain is drawn from a study of T cell responses to AZD1222 COVID-19 vaccine. Notes on the study in general: White British donors predominated, females outnumbered males, and clonal diversity was possibly underestimated. Repertoire sampling happened only post peak T cell response.

A word on this clone: What it recognizes is unknown.

Germline V gene data show CDR1 as KGHSH and CDR2 as LQKENI. The V and J ends lost 3 bases and 7 bases respectively, with 12 bases between them. The CDR3 is made up of 13 amino acids. Generated by immunoSEQ multiplex PCR, the TCRdb table keeps only in-frame clones and is missing some. This sample carries about 150,000 clones, around four fifths of them seen once, and the ten largest clones take 4.1%. The receptor was derived from an adult in good health. The rearrangement uses TRBV18 and TRBJ1-1; a weak D match, TRBD1 (5 bases). This material consisted of peripheral blood, taken on day 0 of AZD1222 vaccination. CDR3 DNA sequence: TGTGCCAGCTCACCTAACAGCAGGGTTGAAGCTTTCTTT. Protein sequence: CASSPNSRVEAFF.